These 20 T cell receptor beta chains came from one sample sequenced in a study of metastatic and nonmetastatic thyroid tumors. Among the patients, none had received any treatment before thyroid surgery. TCRdb re-called the PCR reads via MiXCR. The sample carries roughly 25,000 clones, 20% to 25% recorded once. The specimen was blood. The receptors stem from a male donor with papillary thyroid cancer or a benign thyroid nodule (not recorded which). Some clones in this sample may be carry-over from other donors' samples.

This clone appeared once. One junction end disagrees with the germline gene, perhaps due to a read error. The V gene is TRBV6-1, the J gene TRBJ2-2; D is uncertain. Germline loops: CDR1 MNHNS, CDR2 SASEGT. This CDR3 comprises 16 residues. The CDR3 here is CAGSENADIHTGELFF. As DNA, the CDR3 is TGTGCCGGCAGTGAAAACGCAGACATCCACACCGGGGAGCTGTTTTTT.

The chain joins TRBV12-3 or TRBV12-4 to TRBJ1-2; 7 nucleotides align to TRBD1. The CDR3 totals 16 residues. V trimming: 5 bases; J trimming: 4 bases; junction bases outside the gene matches: 13. CDR3 nucleotides: TGTGCCAGCAGTGACGCCCTGACAGGGTGTGCCTATGGCTACACCTTC. Its protein is CASSDALTGCAYGYTF.

The sample holds many counts of this clone. The rearrangement links TRBV6-4 to TRBJ2-3, with TRBD2 as a possible D gene (6 bases). Germline loops: CDR1 MRHNA, CDR2 SNTAGT. There are 14 residues in the CDR3. Trimming removed 3 bases from V and 2 bases from J, with 9 bases in between. The CDR3 spells CASSEGGDTDTQYF. CDR3 DNA sequence: TGTGCCAGCAGTGAGGGGGGTGACACAGATACGCAGTATTTT.

This clone was detected ten times or more. The V and J genes are TRBV6-2 or TRBV6-3 and TRBJ2-1; 7 bases fit TRBD2. The V gene end was trimmed by 4 bases and the J gene end by 6 bases; junction bases not matched to a gene: 0. CDR3 size: 12 residues. From germline, CDR1 is MNHEY and CDR2 SVGEGT. CDR3 nucleotides: TGTGCCAGCAGTTGGACTAGCAATGAGCAGTTCTTC. Encoded protein: CASSWTSNEQFF.

Ten or more counts support this clone. The chain combines TRBV5-1 with TRBJ1-2; D is uncertain. The CDR3 is 11 amino acids. V was clipped by 7 bases and J by 8 bases, with 12 bases between them. Germline CDR1 SGHRS, CDR2 YFSETQ. The CDR3 DNA reads as TGCGCCAGCCAAAACCGAGGCGGCTACACCTTC. Translated, it gives CASQNRGGYTF. The full variable domain, completed using reference TRBV5-1 and TRBJ1-2, is KAGVTQTPRYLIKTRGQQVTLSCSPISGHRSVSWYQQTPGQGLQFLFEYFSETQRNKGNFPGRFSGRQFSNSRSEMNVSTLELGDSALYLCASQNRGGYTFGSGTRLTVV.

Of note for this clone: A much larger clone lies one base from this, so it may be a read error. The rearrangement uses TRBV11-1 and TRBJ2-5; the match to TRBD1 covers 8 bases. Germline CDR1 SGHAT, CDR2 FQDESV (reference sequence). The CDR3 has 18 amino acids. CDR3 loop: CASSLDGARGRTQETQSF. CDR3 coding DNA: TGTGCCAGCAGCTTAGACGGTGCCAGGGGGCGGACCCAAGAGACCCAGTCCTTC.

This clone was counted at least ten times. This may be a read error: a much more frequent sequence differs by one nucleotide. The chain combines TRBV2 with TRBJ1-2; weak D call: TRBD1 (5 bases). The length of the CDR3 is 13 residues. The germline V and J ends were trimmed by 7 bases and 4 bases, with 13 bases remaining between them. Germline V lookup: CDR1 SNHLY, CDR2 FYNNEI. The CDR3 here is CASTRDRSYGYTF. The DNA for the CDR3 is TGTGCCAGCACGAGGGACCGAAGCTATGGCTACACCTTC.

In this sample, this clone turned up many times. As DNA, the CDR3 is TGTGCCAGCAGTTTAGAAGGCAGGTTATACTATGGCTACACCTTC. Amino acids: CASSLEGRLYYGYTF. The chain joins TRBV27 to TRBJ1-2, with unresolved D. This CDR3 has 15 residues. The germline V gene has CDR1 MNHEY and CDR2 SMNVEV (reference sequence). Trimming removed 2 bases at V and 3 bases at J, with 13 bases between.

This clone was seen repeatedly, ten times or more. The chain uses TRBV20-1 and TRBJ1-2; D might be TRBD1 (5 bases). The germline V and J ends were trimmed by 0 bases and 3 bases, with 11 bases remaining between them. This CDR3 spans 14 amino acids. Germline CDR1 DFQATT, CDR2 SNEGSKA (reference sequence). The CDR3 coding sequence is TGCAGTGCTAGAGACCAGGGCGTGGACTATGGCTACACCTTC. This translates into CSARDQGVDYGYTF.

This clone came up many times. V usage is TRBV27 and J usage is TRBJ1-4, with 7 bases aligning to TRBD1. The CDR3 has 18 residues. V shed 1 base, J shed 2 bases, and the junction held 10 bases outside the gene matches. CDR1 is MNHEY, CDR2 SMNVEV, per germline (reference sequence). This chain's CDR3 is CASSLYPLTGATNEKLFF. The CDR3 nucleotides read TGTGCCAGCAGTTTATACCCCCTAACAGGGGCGACTAATGAAAAACTGTTTTTT.

This clone occurred many times. This chain joins TRBV15 and TRBJ2-7; D uncertain. From germline, CDR1 is LNHNV and CDR2 YYDKDF (reference sequence). This CDR3 has 18 amino acids. Trimming shortened V by 3 bases and J by 0 bases, and 21 bases separated the two germline ends. The CDR3 reads CATSRGIRTLRSSYEQYF. In DNA form, the CDR3 reads TGTGCCACCAGCAGGGGGATACGGACCCTTCGTTCCTCCTACGAGCAGTACTTC.

This clone was observed many times. The V and J genes are TRBV5-1 and TRBJ2-3, with 9 nucleotides matching TRBD1. V dropped 0 bases and J dropped 5; count of bases not matched to a gene: 4. CDR3 length: 15 amino acids. Germline CDR1 is SGHRS and CDR2 is YFSETQ. The CDR3 sequence is CASSLVQGAVDTQYF. The CDR3 bases are TGCGCCAGCAGCTTGGTACAGGGGGCTGTAGATACGCAGTATTTT.

Points on this clone: At one end, the junction sequence differs from germline, possibly due to a read error. The V call is TRBV19, the J call TRBJ1-5; TRBD1 is a possible D gene (5 bases). This CDR3 comprises 14 residues. In germline, CDR1 is LNHDA, CDR2 SQIVND (reference sequence). CDR3 sequence: CSSCWDGSNQPQHF. The CDR3 DNA is TGTTCCAGTTGTTGGGACGGTAGCAATCAGCCCCAGCATTTT.

This clone was counted many times. V usage is TRBV2 and J usage is TRBJ1-5, with D possibly being TRBD1 (5 bases). The CDR3 spans 15 residues. Between the trimmed V and J ends, which lost 7 bases and 0 bases, there was a span of 13 bases. The germline V gene encodes CDR1 SNHLY and CDR2 FYNNEI. The CDR3 DNA reads as TGTGCCAGCAATCCACAGGAGTATAGCAATCAGCCCCAGCATTTT. As protein: CASNPQEYSNQPQHF. The whole variable domain, filled in from reference TRBV2 and TRBJ1-5, reads EPEVTQTPSHQVTQMGQEVILRCVPISNHLYFYWYRQILGQKVEFLVSFYNNEISEKSEIFDDQFSVERPDGSNFTLKIRSTKLEDSAMYFCASNPQEYSNQPQHFGDGTRLSIL.

At least ten counts were recorded for this clone. A clone one base away is much larger, so this may be a read error. Other DNA sequences in the sample encode the same CDR3. The chain links TRBV27 to TRBJ1-1; a weak D match, TRBD1 (6 bases). The CDR3 length is 14 residues. The germline CDR1 and CDR2 sequences are MNHEY and SMNVEV (reference sequence). CDR3 in amino acids: CASHPGARYTEAFF. The CDR3 region has the DNA TGTGCCAGCCACCCGGGGGCGCGGTACACTGAAGCCTTCTTT.

This clone was detected ten times or more. This rearrangement joins TRBV4-2 to TRBJ1-6, with 8 positions matching TRBD1. The trim removed 4 bases at V and 3 bases at J, leaving 8 bases unmatched. CDR3 length: 17 amino acids. Germline assignment: CDR1 LGHNA and CDR2 YNFKEQ. CDR3 coding DNA: TGTGCCAGCAGCCCTAACGCAGGGGGCGACTATAATTCACCCCTCCACTTT. Protein: CASSPNAGGDYNSPLHF.

This clone was seen at least ten times. This chain links TRBV28 with TRBJ1-1; unclear D gene. The V and J ends lost 6 bases and 0 bases respectively, with 17 bases between them. Germline V gene lookup returns CDR1 MDHEN and CDR2 SYDVKM. This CDR3 contains 16 residues. The CDR3 reads CASSLRGLTMNTEAFF. CDR3 coding DNA: TGTGCCAGCAGCCTCCGCGGACTGACTATGAACACTGAAGCTTTCTTT.

This clone was observed at least ten times. The J gene is TRBJ2-5, the V gene TRBV14; tentatively, D is TRBD2 (5 bases). CDR1 and CDR2 (germline): SGHDN, FVKESK. V lost 4 bases and J lost 5, with 11 bases in between. CDR3 length: 13 residues. DNA for the CDR3: TGTGCCAGCAGCCCCTGGCTAGCTGAGACCCAGTACTTC. Amino acid sequence: CASSPWLAETQYF.

The J gene is TRBJ2-2, the V gene TRBV7-6, with D perhaps matching TRBD2 (5 bases). With 0 bases removed from V and 0 bases from J, the gap between germline ends came to 23 bases. Per germline, CDR1 SGHVS and CDR2 FNYEAQ. This CDR3 has 21 amino acids. The CDR3 coding sequence is TGTGCCAGCAGCTTAGCCGCCGTGAGACTATCGGGAACCGCGAACACCGGGGAGCTGTTTTTT. It is translated as CASSLAAVRLSGTANTGELFF.

The sample holds many counts of this clone. The V call is TRBV4-2, the J call TRBJ2-3; 9 nucleotides match TRBD2. V lost 4 bases and J lost 2; bases outside the gene matches: 19. Germline CDR1 is LGHNA and CDR2 is YNFKEQ. The CDR3 contains 20 residues. CDR3 sequence reads: CASSPRSLAGPTSLTDTQYF. CDR3 nucleotide sequence: TGTGCCAGCAGCCCAAGGTCCCTAGCGGGGCCAACCTCTCTCACAGATACGCAGTATTTT.